This T cell receptor (beta chain) was found in a study of T-cell memory formation after mild COVID-19. The germline CDR1 and CDR2 sequences are SGHTA and FQGNSA. The V and J ends lost 5 bases and 6 bases, in that order; junction bases with no gene match: 18. The CDR3 totals 17 residues. TCRdb passed the 5' RACE reads through MiXCR, listing each CDR3 protein once. The sample holds about 390,000 distinct CDR3 sequences, approximately 15% seen once. The table lists this clonotype with a few counts. The TCR originated in a man between 18 and 35 years old who had mild COVID-19 (a few samples of this study predate the infection). Cell type and time point are not known. The rearrangement joins TRBV7-2 to TRBJ1-2; 7 nucleotides align to TRBD1. Sequences were obtained from PBMCs or a T cell subset sorted from them (not recorded which). CDR3 DNA sequence: TGTGCCAGCAGCCCACCCAATTTACGGACAGGCACTAATGGCTACACCTTC. Amino acid sequence: CASSPPNLRTGTNGYTF.